This T cell receptor (beta chain) stems from a study of cytomegalovirus exposure and HLA in healthy donors. The protocol was immunoSEQ multiplex PCR, while the TCRdb copy is restricted to in-frame clones and leaves out a portion. This sample has under 300,000 clones; 70% to 90% occur once, and the top ten carry approximately 1%. Study results and caveats: The finding came from a later analysis; first-cohort TCR clusters tended to co-occur in the 110 or so validation repertoires. In vitro confirmation showed a few CMV-associated chains to be CMV antigen specific. Cytomegalovirus-associated TCR beta chains were listed, numbering approximately 150.

These donors were members of the 120-subject validation cohort, a group separate from the roughly 670-subject first cohort. With respect to this clone: The target antigen is unknown.

This receptor was taken from a woman aged 18-29 years in good health and CMV-seronegative. Sample: PBMCs.

The CDR3 loop reads CASSQDLGYEQYF. The CDR3 DNA sequence: TGCGCCAGCAGCCAAGATCTCGGGTACGAGCAGTACTTC. This rearrangement joins TRBV4-1 to TRBJ2-7; D is uncertain. The CDR3 is made up of 13 amino acids. The V and J ends lost 0 bases and 4 bases respectively, with 7 bases between them. Germline V gives CDR1 MGHRA, CDR2 YSYEKL.